The clone carrying this TCR beta chain occurred once. Its antigen is unidentified. CDR1 is SNHLY and CDR2 is FYNNEI in the germline V gene. The J segment lost 3 bases and the V segment lost 4 bases, leaving 5 bases of the junction unmatched. The CDR3 totals 14 residues. This specimen comes from a study of cytomegalovirus exposure and HLA in healthy donors. Study-wide results and limits: Most TCR sequences were rare, but some public TCRs occurred in many donors.

PCR employed 60 Vbeta and 13 Jbeta primers. The table came from immunoSEQ multiplex PCR; TCRdb's copy has only in-frame clones and leaves some out. The table includes about 210,000 clones, about 75% detected once. The source is a male donor in good health and CMV-seronegative. V and J are TRBV2 and TRBJ2-7, with 8 bases fitting TRBD1. Sequencing used PBMCs. CDR3 bases: TGTGCCAGCAGTGCGGAAGGACAGGGCTACGAGCAGTACTTC. This encodes CASSAEGQGYEQYF.